Shown below are 29 T cell receptor beta chains from a single sample sequenced in a study of blood T cell repertoires in COVID-19. The protocol was immunoSEQ multiplex PCR, while the TCRdb copy is restricted to in-frame clones and leaves out a portion. The sample lists about 120,000 clones, 88% occurring once. Sequencing input: peripheral blood. Every receptor here comes from a woman aged 45-59 years with active or convalescent COVID-19.

The V gene is TRBV9, the J gene TRBJ2-3; 10 nucleotides align to TRBD2. The CDR3 sequence is 16 residues long. Germline trimming cut 0 bases from V and 5 bases from J; bases unmatched to any gene: 6. The germline V gene has CDR1 SGDLS and CDR2 YYNGEE. The CDR3 spells CASSVGLAGDVDTQYF. The CDR3, as DNA: TGTGCCAGCAGCGTAGGCCTAGCGGGAGACGTAGATACGCAGTATTTT.

The DNA of the CDR3 is TGTGCCAGTAGTTGGGCAGGGGGAGCGACTAATGAAAAACTGTTTTTT. Translated, it gives CASSWAGGATNEKLFF. This chain joins TRBV19 and TRBJ1-4; TRBD1 aligns across 7 bases. The CDR3 sequence is 16 residues long. Germline CDR1 reads LNHDA; CDR2 reads SQIVND (reference sequence). After removal of 5 bases from V and 2 bases from J, the junction contained 8 bases not matched to a gene.

This sequence joins TRBV7-2 and TRBJ2-7; 11 bases are a match to TRBD2. Germline assignment: CDR1 SGHTA and CDR2 FQGNSA. The length of the CDR3 is 15 residues. Unmatched junction bases numbered 4, after V lost 5 bases and J lost 1 base. The CDR3, as DNA: TGTGCCAGCAGCGAGGGACTAGCGGATTCCTACGAGCAGTACTTC. Translation gives CASSEGLADSYEQYF.

The J gene is TRBJ2-3, the V gene TRBV28; 11 bases fit TRBD2. CDR3 size: 18 residues. Germline trimming cut 8 bases from V and 4 bases from J; bases unmatched to any gene: 17. Germline-derived CDR1 and CDR2 are MDHEN and SYDVKM. The CDR3 protein is CASCTLAGGPESADTQYF. DNA of the CDR3: TGTGCCAGCTGCACCCTAGCGGGAGGACCGGAGTCGGCAGATACGCAGTATTTT.

The CDR3 sequence is CASSLRGVATDTQYF. The CDR3 region has the DNA TGTGCCAGCAGCTTACGGGGGGTAGCCACAGATACGCAGTATTTT. This chain links TRBV7-3 with TRBJ2-3; 7 positions match TRBD2. From germline, CDR1 is SGHTA and CDR2 FQGTGA. Germline trimming cut 2 bases from V and 2 bases from J; bases unmatched to any gene: 4. This CDR3 region has 15 residues.

V and J are TRBV19 and TRBJ2-7; D possibly corresponds to TRBD1 (5 bases). V was clipped by 5 bases and J by 0 bases, with 11 bases between them. The CDR3 has 14 residues. Per germline, CDR1 LNHDA and CDR2 SQIVND (reference sequence). The CDR3 spells CASSEQDSSYEQYF. DNA of the CDR3: TGTGCCAGTAGTGAACAAGACAGCTCCTACGAGCAGTACTTC.

The rearrangement uses TRBV11-2 and TRBJ2-3, with TRBD2 identical over 8 bases. Unmatched junction bases numbered 8, after V lost 3 bases and J lost 3 bases. The CDR3 is 16 amino acids. Germline values: CDR1 SGHAT, CDR2 FQNNGV. In DNA form, the CDR3 reads TGTGCCAGCAGCTTCAACGGCGGGAGGAAGACAGATACGCAGTATTTT. It translates to CASSFNGGRKTDTQYF.

The chain carries TRBV27 and TRBJ1-3; 7 nucleotides align to TRBD1. The CDR3 is 15 amino acids. In germline, CDR1 is MNHEY, CDR2 SMNVEV (reference sequence). Trimming took 6 bases from V and 1 from J; bases not matched to a gene: 6. The CDR3 DNA reads as TGTGCCAGCAGCAAACAGGGGCGATCTGGAAACACCATATATTTT. Amino acids: CASSKQGRSGNTIYF.

V usage is TRBV27 and J usage is TRBJ1-5; 8 nucleotides align to TRBD1. V was clipped by 6 bases and J by 6 bases; unmatched bases: 4. The CDR3 has 13 amino acids. Germline CDR1 is MNHEY and CDR2 is SMNVEV (reference sequence). The CDR3 coding sequence is TGTGCCAGCAGGTCAGGGGGCACTCAGCCCCAGCATTTT. Protein sequence: CASRSGGTQPQHF.

This sequence joins TRBV7-3 and TRBJ2-3; TRBD1 aligns across 8 bases. The CDR3 has 14 residues. V shed 2 bases and J 2 bases; nucleotides not matched to a gene: 0. Germline CDR1 SGHTA, CDR2 FQGTGA. CDR3 in amino acids: CASSLQGATDTQYF. The CDR3, as DNA: TGTGCCAGCAGCTTACAGGGGGCCACAGATACGCAGTATTTT.

The chain links TRBV28 to TRBJ1-4; tentatively, D is TRBD1 (5 bases). CDR1 and CDR2 (germline): MDHEN, SYDVKM. V lost 1 base and J 8 bases, leaving 20 bases between the germline ends. The length of the CDR3 is 17 residues. The chain's CDR3 is CASSLLGREVSSEKLFF. The CDR3 coding sequence is TGTGCCAGCAGTTTATTAGGCAGGGAGGTTAGTTCGGAAAAACTGTTTTTT.

The V and J genes are TRBV19 and TRBJ2-5, with 11 bases fitting TRBD2. V lost 5 bases and J lost 4; bases outside the gene matches: 3. The CDR3 contains 14 residues. Per germline, CDR1 LNHDA and CDR2 SQIVND (reference sequence). CDR3 residues: CASSGLAGGETQYF. As DNA, the CDR3 is TGTGCCAGTAGTGGCCTAGCGGGAGGAGAGACCCAGTACTTC.

The chain is built from TRBV28 and TRBJ2-7, with a weak D call TRBD2 (5 bases). The CDR3 runs 16 residues. In germline, CDR1 is MDHEN, CDR2 SYDVKM. Trimming pared 5 bases from V and 9 bases from J, leaving 26 bases between. CDR3 in amino acids: CASSPLYAGQVGWQYF. CDR3 DNA: TGTGCCAGCAGTCCCCTCTATGCGGGTCAGGTAGGGTGGCAGTACTTC.

This chain joins TRBV24-1 and TRBJ2-1; maybe TRBD2 (6 bases). CDR1 is KGHDR, CDR2 SFDVKD, per germline. V lost 3 bases and J lost 1, with 12 bases in between. The CDR3 extends over 16 amino acids. The CDR3 spells CATSDGRTHSYNEQFF. CDR3 DNA: TGTGCCACCAGTGATGGGAGGACTCATTCCTACAATGAGCAGTTCTTC.

The chain couples TRBV5-5 to TRBJ2-7; perhaps TRBD2 as D (5 bases). The germline CDR1 and CDR2 sequences are SGHKS and YYEKEE (reference sequence). The CDR3 runs to 14 residues. Deletions cut 2 bases from V and 3 bases from J, with 12 bases between. This CDR3 reads CASSLLRENYEQYF. The CDR3 bases are TGTGCCAGCAGCTTATTGAGGGAGAACTACGAGCAGTACTTC.

The J gene is TRBJ1-2, the V gene TRBV19, with 9 bases matching TRBD1. Germline values: CDR1 LNHDA, CDR2 SQIVND (reference sequence). The CDR3 length is 13 residues. The junction had 7 bases not matched to a gene; V was cut back by 5 bases and J by 9 bases. The CDR3 bases are TGTGCCAGTAGTCGTACAGGGGGCTTGAGCTACACCTTC. It specifies CASSRTGGLSYTF.

V usage is TRBV11-1 and J usage is TRBJ2-7, with 9 bases lining up with TRBD1. Germline V CDR1 and CDR2: SGHAT, FQDESV (reference sequence). The CDR3 extends over 15 amino acids. The trim removed 5 bases at V and 4 bases at J, leaving 9 bases unmatched. The CDR3 sequence: CASSLGSGTGYEQYF. CDR3 bases: TGTGCCAGCAGCCTAGGGTCCGGGACAGGGTACGAGCAGTACTTC.

The genes are TRBV2 and TRBJ2-7; 11 bases line up with TRBD1. Losses at the gene ends were 4 bases for V and 4 bases for J; bases not matched to a gene: 6. Germline-derived CDR1 and CDR2 are SNHLY and FYNNEI. This CDR3 is 15 amino acids long. The chain's CDR3 is CASSGGQGARYEQYF. For the CDR3, the DNA is TGTGCCAGCAGTGGAGGACAGGGGGCGCGTTACGAGCAGTACTTC.

The chain combines TRBV9 with TRBJ1-1; the D is unclear. Trimming pared 4 bases from V and 3 bases from J, leaving 13 bases between. There are 14 residues in the CDR3. From germline, CDR1 is SGDLS and CDR2 YYNGEE. CDR3 sequence reads: CASSPQAGDTEAFF. The CDR3, as DNA: TGTGCCAGCAGCCCCCAAGCCGGGGACACTGAAGCTTTCTTT.

V and J are TRBV7-9 and TRBJ2-1; tentative D call: TRBD2 (6 bases). CDR3 size: 13 residues. Germline CDR1 and CDR2: SEHNR and FQNEAQ (reference sequence). Trimming removed 10 bases at V and 4 bases at J, with 14 bases between. This CDR3 reads CANGGGRYNEQFF. The CDR3 nucleotides are TGTGCCAACGGGGGAGGAAGGTACAATGAGCAGTTCTTC.

The chain combines TRBV19 with TRBJ2-7; TRBD1 aligns across 11 bases. The V segment lost 5 bases and the J segment 7 bases; nucleotides outside the gene matches: 7. The CDR3 totals 14 residues. In germline, CDR1 is LNHDA, CDR2 SQIVND (reference sequence). This chain's CDR3 is CASSDRDRGWEQYF. CDR3 bases: TGTGCCAGTAGTGACCGGGACAGGGGGTGGGAGCAGTACTTC.

This clone was counted only a few times. V gene TRBV6-2 or TRBV6-3 combines with J gene TRBJ2-7; 10 positions match TRBD2. Germline CDR1 is MNHEY and CDR2 is SVGEGT. After removal of 6 bases from V and 5 bases from J, the junction contained 16 bases not matched to a gene. The CDR3 length is 17 residues. CDR3 sequence (DNA): TGTGCCAGCAGCCACCTTCTGCTAGCGGGAGAAGTCCACGAGCAGTACTTC. Its translation is CASSHLLLAGEVHEQYF.

This clone showed up just once. CDR3 amino acids: CASRHYLTRRTGNTIYF. The CDR3, as DNA: TGTGCCAGCAGACACTACTTGACTCGTCGCACTGGAAACACCATATATTTT. This sequence joins TRBV28 and TRBJ1-3; D gene unclear. Germline CDR1 MDHEN, CDR2 SYDVKM. The V and J ends lost 6 bases and 2 bases respectively, with 20 bases between them. The CDR3 spans 17 residues.

The rearrangement links TRBV4-3 to TRBJ1-2; no reliable D call. Germline V gene lookup returns CDR1 LGHNA and CDR2 YSLEER. This CDR3 comprises 15 residues. V was clipped by 4 bases and J by 6 bases, with 18 bases between them. CDR3 residues: CASSPMTPPVDGYTF. In DNA form, the CDR3 reads TGCGCCAGCAGCCCTATGACTCCCCCGGTGGATGGCTACACCTTC.

This clone was detected only a few times. CDR3 sequence reads: CSVEKGGMNTEAFF. In DNA, the CDR3 is TGCAGCGTTGAAAAGGGAGGCATGAACACTGAAGCTTTCTTT. The chain links TRBV29-1 to TRBJ1-1; D is unclear. This CDR3 has 14 amino acids. Trimming took 2 bases from V and 0 from J, leaving 10 bases between them. The V gene's germline CDR1 is SQVTM and CDR2 ANQGSEA. The variable domain in full, with the rest retrieved from reference TRBV29-1 and TRBJ1-1, is SAVISQKPSRDICQRGTSLTIQCQVDSQVTMMFWYRQQPGQSLTLIATANQGSEATYESGFVIDKFPISRPNLTFSTLTVSNMSPEDSSIYLCSVEKGGMNTEAFFGQGTRLTVV.

J is TRBJ2-5 and V is TRBV3-1 (or the pseudogene TRBV3-2), with 9 positions matching TRBD2. Germline-derived CDR1 and CDR2 are LGHDT and YNNKEL (reference sequence). Germline trimming cut 5 bases from V and 1 base from J; bases unmatched to any gene: 8. This CDR3 has 16 amino acids. The DNA for the CDR3 is TGTGCCAGCAGCTCCACAGCGGGAGGTCGCCAAGAGACCCAGTACTTC. As protein: CASSSTAGGRQETQYF.

The chain uses TRBV12-3 or TRBV12-4 and TRBJ1-5; 7 bases align to TRBD1. This CDR3 is built from 13 residues. With V trimmed by 6 bases and J by 4 bases, 3 bases remained unmatched. The chain's CDR3 is CASSQQGNQPQHF. In DNA, the CDR3 is TGTGCCAGCAGCCAACAGGGGAATCAGCCCCAGCATTTT.

This sequence joins TRBV27 and TRBJ1-2; 7 positions match TRBD1. The germline CDR1 and CDR2 sequences are MNHEY and SMNVEV (reference sequence). The CDR3 is 14 amino acids. Germline trimming cut 6 bases from V and 4 bases from J; bases unmatched to any gene: 8. This chain's CDR3 is CASSQRQGSYGYTF. The CDR3 bases are TGTGCCAGCAGCCAGAGACAGGGATCCTATGGCTACACCTTC.

This chain uses TRBV19 with TRBJ1-5, with D tentatively TRBD1 (5 bases). The CDR3 contains 13 residues. V lost 5 bases to trimming and J lost 3 bases, with 8 bases between them. Germline values: CDR1 LNHDA, CDR2 SQIVND (reference sequence). The CDR3 protein is CASSRQTNQPQHF. CDR3 nucleotide sequence: TGTGCCAGTAGTCGACAGACCAATCAGCCCCAGCATTTT.